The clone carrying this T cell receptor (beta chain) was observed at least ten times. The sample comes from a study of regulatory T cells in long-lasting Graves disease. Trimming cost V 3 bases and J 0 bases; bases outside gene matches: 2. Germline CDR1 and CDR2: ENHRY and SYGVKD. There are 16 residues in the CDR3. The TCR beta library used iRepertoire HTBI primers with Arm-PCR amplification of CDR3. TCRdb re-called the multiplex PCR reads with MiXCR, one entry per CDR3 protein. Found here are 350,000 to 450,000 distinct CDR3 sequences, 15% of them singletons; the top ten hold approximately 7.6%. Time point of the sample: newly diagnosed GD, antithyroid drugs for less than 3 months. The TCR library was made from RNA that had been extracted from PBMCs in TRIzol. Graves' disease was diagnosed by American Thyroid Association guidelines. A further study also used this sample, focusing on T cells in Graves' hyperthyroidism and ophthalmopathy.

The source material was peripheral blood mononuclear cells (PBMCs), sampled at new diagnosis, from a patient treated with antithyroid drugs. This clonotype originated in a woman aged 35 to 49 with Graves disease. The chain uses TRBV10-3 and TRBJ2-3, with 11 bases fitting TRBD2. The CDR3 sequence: CAISDRTSGSTDTQYF. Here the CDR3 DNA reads TGTGCCATCAGTGATCGGACTAGCGGGAGCACAGATACGCAGTATTTT.